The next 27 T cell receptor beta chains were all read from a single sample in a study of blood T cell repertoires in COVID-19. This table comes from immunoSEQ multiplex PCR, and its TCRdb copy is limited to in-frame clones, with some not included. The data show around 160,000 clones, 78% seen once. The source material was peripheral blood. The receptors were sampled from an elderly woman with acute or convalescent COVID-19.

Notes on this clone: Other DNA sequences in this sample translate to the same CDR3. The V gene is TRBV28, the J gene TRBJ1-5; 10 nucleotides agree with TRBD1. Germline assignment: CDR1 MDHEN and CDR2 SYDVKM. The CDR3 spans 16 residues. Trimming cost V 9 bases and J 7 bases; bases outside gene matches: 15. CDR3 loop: CASSTAGTGVDQPQHF. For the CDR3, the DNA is TGTGCCAGTTCCACCGCCGGGACAGGGGTTGACCAGCCCCAGCATTTT.

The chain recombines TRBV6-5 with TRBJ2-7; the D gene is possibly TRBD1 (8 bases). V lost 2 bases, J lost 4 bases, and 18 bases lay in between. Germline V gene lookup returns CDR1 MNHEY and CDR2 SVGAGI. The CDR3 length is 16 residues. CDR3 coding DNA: TGTGCCAGCAGTTACGGCGGGGGACAGGTACCTTACGAGCAGTACTTC. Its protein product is CASSYGGGQVPYEQYF.

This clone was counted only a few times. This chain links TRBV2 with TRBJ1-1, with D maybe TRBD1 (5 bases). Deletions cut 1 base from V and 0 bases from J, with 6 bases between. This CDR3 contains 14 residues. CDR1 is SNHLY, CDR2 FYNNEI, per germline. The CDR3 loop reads CASSEGTMNTEAFF. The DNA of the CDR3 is TGTGCCAGCAGTGAAGGGACAATGAACACTGAAGCTTTCTTT.

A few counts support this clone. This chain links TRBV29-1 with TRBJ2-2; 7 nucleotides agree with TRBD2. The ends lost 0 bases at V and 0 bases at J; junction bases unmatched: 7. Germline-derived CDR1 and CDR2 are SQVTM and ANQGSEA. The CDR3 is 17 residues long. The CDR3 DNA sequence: TGCAGCGTTGAAGACCTGACTAGCACATCGAACACCGGGGAGCTGTTTTTT. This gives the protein CSVEDLTSTSNTGELFF.

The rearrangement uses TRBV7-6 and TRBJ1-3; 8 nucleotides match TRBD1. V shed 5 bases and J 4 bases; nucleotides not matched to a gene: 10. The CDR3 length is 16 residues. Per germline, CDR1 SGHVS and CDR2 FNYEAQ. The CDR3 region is CASSVHQGAKGNTIYF. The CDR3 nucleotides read TGTGCCAGCAGCGTACACCAGGGGGCGAAAGGAAACACCATATATTTT.

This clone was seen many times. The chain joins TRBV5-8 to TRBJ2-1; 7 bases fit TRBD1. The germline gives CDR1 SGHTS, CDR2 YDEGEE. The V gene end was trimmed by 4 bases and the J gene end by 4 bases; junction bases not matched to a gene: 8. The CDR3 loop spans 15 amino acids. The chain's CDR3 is CASSPLLTGYNEQFF. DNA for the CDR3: TGTGCCAGCAGCCCCCTCCTGACAGGGTACAATGAGCAGTTCTTC.

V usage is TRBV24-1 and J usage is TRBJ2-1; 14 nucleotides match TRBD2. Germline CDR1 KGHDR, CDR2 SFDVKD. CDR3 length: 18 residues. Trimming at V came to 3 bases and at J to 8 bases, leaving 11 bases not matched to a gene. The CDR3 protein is CATSDPGTSGGMVDEQFF. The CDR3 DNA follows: TGTGCCACCAGTGATCCCGGGACTAGCGGGGGTATGGTCGATGAGCAGTTCTTC.

The CDR3 loop reads CASSFVSIETMSGYTF. In nucleotides, the CDR3 is TGTGCCAGCAGCTTTGTATCTATAGAAACGATGAGTGGCTACACCTTC. V gene TRBV7-2 combines with J gene TRBJ1-2; D gene uncertain. The CDR3 is 16 residues long. CDR1 and CDR2 (germline): SGHTA, FQGNSA. V was pared by 3 bases and J by 7 bases, with 21 bases between.

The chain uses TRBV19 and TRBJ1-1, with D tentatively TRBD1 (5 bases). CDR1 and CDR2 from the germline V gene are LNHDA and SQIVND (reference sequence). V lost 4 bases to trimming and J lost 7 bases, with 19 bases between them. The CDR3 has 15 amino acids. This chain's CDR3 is CASSTDKGTTSEAFF. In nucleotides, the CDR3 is TGTGCCAGTAGTACCGATAAGGGGACTACTAGTGAAGCTTTCTTT. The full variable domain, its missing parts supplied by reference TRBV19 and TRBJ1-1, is DGGITQSPKYLFRKEGQNVTLSCEQNLNHDAMYWYRQDPGQGLRLIYYSQIVNDFQKGDIAEGYSVSREKKESFPLTVTSAQKNPTAFYLCASSTDKGTTSEAFFGQGTRLTVV.

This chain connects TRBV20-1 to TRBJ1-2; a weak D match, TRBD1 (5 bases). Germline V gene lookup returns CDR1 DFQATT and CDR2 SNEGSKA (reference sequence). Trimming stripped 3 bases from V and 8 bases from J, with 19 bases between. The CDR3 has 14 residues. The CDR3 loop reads CSASSGGLREGYTF. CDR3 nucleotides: TGCAGTGCTAGTAGCGGGGGTCTAAGGGAGGGCTACACCTTC.

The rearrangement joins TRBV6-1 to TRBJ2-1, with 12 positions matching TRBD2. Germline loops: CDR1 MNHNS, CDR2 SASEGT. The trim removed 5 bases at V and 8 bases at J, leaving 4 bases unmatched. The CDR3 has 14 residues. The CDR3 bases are TGTGCCAGCAGTCAGGGGACTAGCGGGTATGAGCAGTTCTTC. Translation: CASSQGTSGYEQFF.

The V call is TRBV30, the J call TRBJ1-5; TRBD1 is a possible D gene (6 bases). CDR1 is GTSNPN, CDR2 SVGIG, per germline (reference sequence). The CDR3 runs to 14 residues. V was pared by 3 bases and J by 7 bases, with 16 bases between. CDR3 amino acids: CAWSRKQGDQPQHF. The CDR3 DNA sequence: TGTGCCTGGAGCCGCAAACAGGGTGACCAGCCCCAGCATTTT.

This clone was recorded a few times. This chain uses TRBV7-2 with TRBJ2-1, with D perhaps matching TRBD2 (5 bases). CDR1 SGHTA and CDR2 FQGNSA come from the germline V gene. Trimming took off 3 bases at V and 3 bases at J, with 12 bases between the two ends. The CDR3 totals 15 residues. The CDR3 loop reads CASSLEADYYNEQFF. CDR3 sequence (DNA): TGTGCCAGCAGCTTGGAGGCAGATTACTACAATGAGCAGTTCTTC.

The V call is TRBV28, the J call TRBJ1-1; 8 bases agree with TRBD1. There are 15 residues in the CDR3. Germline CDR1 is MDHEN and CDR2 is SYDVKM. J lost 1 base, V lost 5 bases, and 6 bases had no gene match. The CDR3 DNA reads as TGTGCCAGCAGTCCAACCGGGACAGGGAACACTGAAGCTTTCTTT. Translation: CASSPTGTGNTEAFF.

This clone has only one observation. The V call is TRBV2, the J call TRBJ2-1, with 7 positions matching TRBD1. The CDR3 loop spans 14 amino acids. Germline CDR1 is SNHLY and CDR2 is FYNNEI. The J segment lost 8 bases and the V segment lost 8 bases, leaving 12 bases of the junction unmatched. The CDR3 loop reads CASPPRDREYEQFF. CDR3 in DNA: TGTGCCAGCCCCCCCCGAGACAGGGAGTATGAGCAGTTCTTC.

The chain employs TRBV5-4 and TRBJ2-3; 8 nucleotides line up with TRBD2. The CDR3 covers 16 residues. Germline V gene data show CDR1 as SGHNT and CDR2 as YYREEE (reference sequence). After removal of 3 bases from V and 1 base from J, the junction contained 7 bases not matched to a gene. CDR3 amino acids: CASSSRRGGGTDTQYF. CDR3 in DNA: TGTGCCAGCAGCTCCAGACGGGGGGGCGGCACAGATACGCAGTATTTT.

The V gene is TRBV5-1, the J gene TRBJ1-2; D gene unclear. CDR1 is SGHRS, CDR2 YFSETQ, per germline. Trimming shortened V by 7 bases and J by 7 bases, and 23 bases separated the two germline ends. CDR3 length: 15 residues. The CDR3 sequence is CASASYTRAVSGYTF. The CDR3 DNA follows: TGCGCCAGCGCTAGTTACACGAGGGCAGTTAGTGGCTACACCTTC.

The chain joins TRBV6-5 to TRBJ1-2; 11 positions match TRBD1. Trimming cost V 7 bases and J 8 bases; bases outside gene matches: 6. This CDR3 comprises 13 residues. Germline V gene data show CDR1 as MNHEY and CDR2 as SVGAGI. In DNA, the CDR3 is TGTGCCAGCATAGGGACAGGGGGTAACGGCTACACCTTC. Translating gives CASIGTGGNGYTF.

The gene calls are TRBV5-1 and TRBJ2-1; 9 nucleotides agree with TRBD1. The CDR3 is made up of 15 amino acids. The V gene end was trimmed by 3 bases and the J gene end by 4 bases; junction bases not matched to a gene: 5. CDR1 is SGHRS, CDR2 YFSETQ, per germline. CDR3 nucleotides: TGCGCCAGCAGCTCAAAAGGACAGGGGTACAATGAGCAGTTCTTC. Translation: CASSSKGQGYNEQFF.

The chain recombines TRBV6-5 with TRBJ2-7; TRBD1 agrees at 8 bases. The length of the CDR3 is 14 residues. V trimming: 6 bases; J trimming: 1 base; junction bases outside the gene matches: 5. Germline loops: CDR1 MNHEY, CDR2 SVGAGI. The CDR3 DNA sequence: TGTGCCAGCAGCACAGGGGGATTATCCTACGAGCAGTACTTC. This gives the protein CASSTGGLSYEQYF.

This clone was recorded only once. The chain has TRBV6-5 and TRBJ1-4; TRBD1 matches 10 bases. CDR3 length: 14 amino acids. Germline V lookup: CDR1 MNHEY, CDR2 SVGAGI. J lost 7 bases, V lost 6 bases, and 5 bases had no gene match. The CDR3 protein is CASSRQGAGEKLFF. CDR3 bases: TGTGCCAGCAGCCGACAGGGGGCTGGTGAAAAACTGTTTTTT.

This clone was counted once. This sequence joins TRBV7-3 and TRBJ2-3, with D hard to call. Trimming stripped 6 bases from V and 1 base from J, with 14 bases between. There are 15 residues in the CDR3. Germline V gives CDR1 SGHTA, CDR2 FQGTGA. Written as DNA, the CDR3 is TGTGCCAGCAGTCAGTCGGCAGGTCGCACAGATACGCAGTATTTT. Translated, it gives CASSQSAGRTDTQYF.

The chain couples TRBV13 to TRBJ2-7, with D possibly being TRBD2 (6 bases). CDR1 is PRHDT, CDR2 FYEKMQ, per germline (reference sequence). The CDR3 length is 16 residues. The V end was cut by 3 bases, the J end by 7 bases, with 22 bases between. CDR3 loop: CASSFGGMASLGEQYF. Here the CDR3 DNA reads TGTGCCAGCAGCTTCGGGGGTATGGCTTCCTTGGGGGAGCAGTACTTC.

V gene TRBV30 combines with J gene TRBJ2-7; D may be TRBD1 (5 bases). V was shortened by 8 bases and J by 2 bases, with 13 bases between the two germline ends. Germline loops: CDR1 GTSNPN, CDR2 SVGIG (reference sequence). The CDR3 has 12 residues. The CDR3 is CAGRGSTYEQYF. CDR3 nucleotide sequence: TGTGCCGGAAGGGGCAGTACCTACGAGCAGTACTTC.

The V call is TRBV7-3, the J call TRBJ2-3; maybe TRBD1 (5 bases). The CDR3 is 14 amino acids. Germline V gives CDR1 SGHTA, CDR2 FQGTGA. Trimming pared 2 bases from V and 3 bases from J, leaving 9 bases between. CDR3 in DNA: TGTGCCAGCAGCTTACCCGACAGAACAGATACGCAGTATTTT. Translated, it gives CASSLPDRTDTQYF.

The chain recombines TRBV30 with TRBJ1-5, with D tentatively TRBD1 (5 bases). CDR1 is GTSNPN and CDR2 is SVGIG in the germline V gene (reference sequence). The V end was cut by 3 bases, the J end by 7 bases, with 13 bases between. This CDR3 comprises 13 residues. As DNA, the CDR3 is TGTGCCTGGAGCCCCGGAGGGGACCAGCCCCAGCATTTT. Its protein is CAWSPGGDQPQHF.

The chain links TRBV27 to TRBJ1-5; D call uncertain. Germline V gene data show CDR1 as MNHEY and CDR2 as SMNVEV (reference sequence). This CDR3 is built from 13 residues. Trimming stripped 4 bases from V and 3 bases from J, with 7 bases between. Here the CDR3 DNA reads TGTGCCAGCAGTTCCAGATACAATCAGCCCCAGCATTTT. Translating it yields CASSSRYNQPQHF.